These 28 T cell receptor beta chains were all obtained from the same sample, sequenced in a study of shared clonotypes between healthy human individuals. Clones were read by immunoSEQ multiplex PCR, and TCRdb kept only the in-frame ones, dropping some. The sample has approximately 1.1 million clones, approximately 80% seen once. Sequencing was performed on memory CD4+ T cells from PBMCs. This sample's subset: CD45RA-negative fraction. Receptor source: a man younger than 35 in good health. Some clones in this sample may be carry-over from other donors' samples.

On this clone: A read error is likely here: a far larger clone is one base away. This specimen includes other DNA sequences encoding the same CDR3. The chain employs TRBV7-9 and TRBJ1-1; possibly TRBD1 for D (5 bases). This CDR3 region has 13 residues. CDR1 is SEHNR, CDR2 FQNEAQ, per germline (reference sequence). V lost 4 bases, J lost 1 base, and 7 bases lay in between. In nucleotides, the CDR3 is TGTGCCAGCAGCTCCGGACAGAACACTGAAGCTTTCTTT. Translation gives CASSSGQNTEAFF. Full variable domain (remainder filled in from reference TRBV7-9 and TRBJ1-1): DTGVSQNPRHKITKRGQNVTFRCDPISEHNRLYWYRQTLGQGPEFLTYFQNEAQLEKSRLLSDRFSAERPKGSFSTLEIQRTEQGDSAMYLCASSSGQNTEAFFGQGTRLTVV.

This sequence joins TRBV5-1 and TRBJ2-3; TRBD2 agrees at 8 bases. The germline gives CDR1 SGHRS, CDR2 YFSETQ. The CDR3 has 15 residues. V lost 6 bases to trimming and J lost 6 bases; unmatched junction nucleotides: 12. This chain's CDR3 is CASTAPGGPPDTQYF. As DNA, the CDR3 is TGCGCCAGCACAGCCCCGGGAGGGCCTCCGGATACGCAGTATTTT.

This clone appeared once. The chain recombines TRBV2 with TRBJ2-5; D may be TRBD2 (7 bases). Germline V gives CDR1 SNHLY, CDR2 FYNNEI. This CDR3 contains 15 residues. V was clipped by 7 bases and J by 1 base, with 16 bases between them. Written as DNA, the CDR3 is TGTGCCAGCAAGGGGGAATCGGGGGGCCAAGAGACCCAGTACTTC. Protein product: CASKGESGGQETQYF.

The chain joins TRBV5-4 to TRBJ2-1, with 11 bases matching TRBD2. The CDR3 spans 16 residues. Germline V gene lookup returns CDR1 SGHNT and CDR2 YYREEE (reference sequence). V trimming: 0 bases; J trimming: 4 bases; junction bases outside the gene matches: 3. The CDR3 is CASSLEPSGRYNEQFF. CDR3 sequence (DNA): TGTGCCAGCAGCTTGGAGCCTAGCGGGAGGTACAATGAGCAGTTCTTC. Supplemented by reference TRBV5-4 and TRBJ2-1, the full variable domain reads ETGVTQSPTHLIKTRGQQVTLRCSSQSGHNTVSWYQQALGQGPQFIFQYYREEENGRGNFPPRFSGLQFPNYSSELNVNALELDDSALYLCASSLEPSGRYNEQFFGPGTRLTVL.

Concerning this clone: Relative to the germline gene, one junction end is altered; a read error may explain this. The chain has TRBV18 and TRBJ1-2; D ambiguous. The germline V gene encodes CDR1 KGHSH and CDR2 LQKENI. The CDR3 totals 11 residues. This CDR3 reads CVSSLGYGYTF. For the CDR3, the DNA is TGTGTCAGCTCACTAGGCTATGGCTACACCTTC.

V usage is TRBV5-4 and J usage is TRBJ2-7; 12 bases are a match to TRBD2. CDR1 is SGHNT, CDR2 YYREEE, per germline (reference sequence). J was trimmed by 2 bases and V by 4 bases; bases with no gene match: 4. The CDR3 spans 15 residues. As DNA, the CDR3 is TGTGCCAGCAGCCTAGCGGGAGGGCTGACCTACGAGCAGTACTTC. It codes for CASSLAGGLTYEQYF.

This clone was observed once. A single base is all that separates this from a far larger clone, so a read error is likely. The gene calls are TRBV15 and TRBJ2-7; perhaps TRBD2 as D (6 bases). This CDR3 comprises 14 residues. Germline CDR1 LNHNV, CDR2 YYDKDF (reference sequence). V shed 0 bases and J shed 4 bases, with 10 bases lying between them. The CDR3 protein is CATSRERGWYEQYF. The CDR3, as DNA: TGTGCCACCAGCAGAGAACGGGGGTGGTACGAGCAGTACTTC.

This clone was counted once. The chain couples TRBV7-9 to TRBJ1-2; TRBD1 matches at 9 bases. The CDR3 loop spans 15 amino acids. Germline V gives CDR1 SEHNR, CDR2 FQNEAQ (reference sequence). With 5 bases clipped from V and 7 bases from J, the junction kept 11 bases outside the gene matches. For the CDR3, the DNA is TGTGCCAGCAGCCATCTACAGGGGGCTACGGGTGGCTACACCTTC. Amino acids: CASSHLQGATGGYTF.

The V gene is TRBV6-1, the J gene TRBJ1-2, with D perhaps TRBD1 (5 bases). CDR3 length: 15 residues. V was cut by 1 base and J by 6 bases, with 15 bases left in between. The V gene's germline CDR1 is MNHNS and CDR2 SASEGT. CDR3 sequence (DNA): TGTGCCAGCAGTGAAGAGAGCGGGGGGACCAATGGCTACACCTTC. This gives the protein CASSEESGGTNGYTF.

The chain recombines TRBV7-2 with TRBJ1-5; D gene uncertain. Germline values: CDR1 SGHTA, CDR2 FQGNSA. This CDR3 contains 18 residues. The germline V and J ends were trimmed by 6 bases and 2 bases, with 23 bases remaining between them. The CDR3 nucleotides are TGTGCCAGCAGTCAACTCACCCGAGGAGGGTATGGCAATCAGCCCCAGCATTTT. Residues: CASSQLTRGGYGNQPQHF.

The chain carries TRBV5-5 and TRBJ1-5; 10 positions agree with TRBD1. Trimming removed 7 bases from V and 4 bases from J; junction bases left unmatched: 5. Per the germline V gene, CDR1 is SGHKS and CDR2 is YYEKEE (reference sequence). This CDR3 spans 14 amino acids. For the CDR3, the DNA is TGTGCCAGCTGCAGACAGGGGGCTAATCAGCCCCAGCATTTT. Encoded protein: CASCRQGANQPQHF.

This chain joins TRBV7-9 and TRBJ2-7; no firm D call. CDR1 and CDR2 from the germline V gene are SEHNR and FQNEAQ (reference sequence). This CDR3 is built from 12 residues. V lost 2 bases, J lost 2 bases, and 4 bases lay in between. The CDR3 nucleotides are TGTGCCAGCAGCTTAACTCCCTACGAGCAGTACTTC. Protein sequence: CASSLTPYEQYF.

The J gene is TRBJ1-5, the V gene TRBV5-1; D remains unclear. Germline V lookup: CDR1 SGHRS, CDR2 YFSETQ. The CDR3 has 13 residues. The V end lost 1 base, the J end lost 7 bases, and 9 bases lay between the germline ends. The CDR3 reads CASSLNGDQPQHF. CDR3 DNA: TGCGCCAGCAGCTTGAATGGCGACCAGCCCCAGCATTTT.

This clone occurred a few times. This chain connects TRBV10-3 to TRBJ2-7, with 8 positions matching TRBD1. This CDR3 contains 14 residues. The V gene's germline CDR1 is ENHRY and CDR2 SYGVKD. With V trimmed by 4 bases and J by 2 bases, 4 bases remained unmatched. The CDR3 sequence: CAISAGQGTYEQYF. The CDR3 DNA reads as TGTGCCATCAGTGCTGGACAGGGAACCTACGAGCAGTACTTC.

The chain carries TRBV9 and TRBJ2-3; unclear D gene. Germline V gene lookup returns CDR1 SGDLS and CDR2 YYNGEE. This CDR3 spans 14 amino acids. The V end lost 0 bases, the J end lost 3 bases, and 8 bases lay between the germline ends. CDR3 in amino acids: CASSVGHVTDTQYF. The CDR3 bases are TGTGCCAGCAGCGTAGGGCACGTGACAGATACGCAGTATTTT.

This clone was counted only a few times. J is TRBJ1-2 and V is TRBV11-2; D is unresolved. The germline V gene has CDR1 SGHAT and CDR2 FQNNGV. The ends were cut back, 2 bases at V and 7 bases at J, with 14 bases in the middle. The CDR3 covers 14 residues. CDR3 sequence reads: CASSLSQPAFGYTF. The CDR3 bases are TGTGCCAGCAGCTTATCACAACCGGCCTTTGGCTACACCTTC.

V and J are TRBV4-1 and TRBJ1-5, with a weak D call TRBD1 (6 bases). V lost 2 bases, J lost 0 bases, and 14 bases lay in between. Germline CDR1 is MGHRA and CDR2 is YSYEKL. This CDR3 is built from 17 residues. CDR3 in DNA: TGCGCCAGCAGCCAACTCGGAGGGGGATATAGCAATCAGCCCCAGCATTTT. It codes for CASSQLGGGYSNQPQHF.

V is TRBV4-2 and J is TRBJ2-1; 10 bases map to TRBD2. The germline CDR1 and CDR2 sequences are LGHNA and YNFKEQ. The CDR3 length is 14 residues. V was pared by 5 bases and J by 6 bases, with 4 bases of the junction left unmatched. CDR3 in DNA: TGTGCCAGCAGCGCCGGACTAGCGGTCAATGAGCAGTTCTTC. This translates into CASSAGLAVNEQFF.

The CDR3 nucleotides read TGCGCCAGCAGAATGAACACCATATATTTT. As protein: CASRMNTIYF. The chain links TRBV23-1 to TRBJ1-3; D not certain. TRBV23-1 is classed as an ORF, of uncertain function. This CDR3 has 10 amino acids. Trimming took 6 bases from V and 7 from J, leaving 4 bases between them.

This chain uses TRBV27 with TRBJ2-7, with D tentatively TRBD1 (5 bases). This CDR3 has 15 residues. Trimming stripped 2 bases from V and 6 bases from J, with 17 bases between. CDR1 and CDR2 (germline): MNHEY, SMNVEV (reference sequence). The CDR3 reads CASSLGSVRGVEQYF. The CDR3 coding sequence is TGTGCCAGCAGTTTAGGAAGCGTTAGGGGCGTCGAGCAGTACTTC.

The chain carries TRBV5-6 and TRBJ1-1; maybe TRBD1 (5 bases). Germline V lookup: CDR1 SGHDT, CDR2 YYEEEE. The CDR3 is 15 amino acids. Trimming shortened V by 0 bases and J by 1 base, and 10 bases separated the two germline ends. CDR3 protein: CASSLGAGKNTEAFF. The CDR3 DNA follows: TGTGCCAGCAGCTTGGGGGCAGGGAAGAACACTGAAGCTTTCTTT. The full variable domain, its missing parts supplied by reference TRBV5-6 and TRBJ1-1, is DAGVTQSPTHLIKTRGQQVTLRCSPKSGHDTVSWYQQALGQGPQFIFQYYEEEERQRGNFPDRFSGHQFPNYSSELNVNALLLGDSALYLCASSLGAGKNTEAFFGQGTRLTVV.

Note on this clone: It may be a read error: a sequence one base away is much more abundant. The rearrangement joins TRBV6-1 to TRBJ2-1; 8 bases fit TRBD2. Trimming at V came to 4 bases and at J to 2 bases, leaving 4 bases not matched to a gene. The germline V gene has CDR1 MNHNS and CDR2 SASEGT. The CDR3 has 15 residues. The CDR3 DNA sequence: TGTGCCAGCAGTGTTAGCGGGGTAGCCTACAATGAGCAGTTCTTC. Its protein is CASSVSGVAYNEQFF.

The chain joins TRBV6-6 to TRBJ1-1, with 8 bases that match TRBD1. The length of the CDR3 is 14 residues. Germline CDR1 and CDR2: MNHNY and SVGAGI (reference sequence). Trimming took 4 bases from V and 5 from J; bases not matched to a gene: 6. The CDR3 reads CASSLDQGATEAFF. CDR3 sequence (DNA): TGTGCCAGCAGTTTAGACCAGGGGGCGACTGAAGCTTTCTTT.

With regard to this clone: Other nucleotide sequences from this sample produce the same CDR3. This rearrangement joins TRBV7-2 to TRBJ2-3, with 8 bases matching TRBD2. Losses at the gene ends were 0 bases for V and 1 base for J; bases not matched to a gene: 3. CDR3 size: 16 residues. CDR1 is SGHTA, CDR2 FQGNSA, per germline. CDR3 amino acids: CASSLALAGGTDTQYF. The CDR3 DNA reads as TGTGCCAGCAGCTTAGCTCTAGCGGGCGGCACAGATACGCAGTATTTT.

The rearrangement links TRBV10-1 to TRBJ2-3; D gene ambiguous. This CDR3 is 12 amino acids long. V lost 6 bases to trimming and J lost 2 bases, with 6 bases between them. The V gene's germline CDR1 is WNHNN and CDR2 SYGVQD (reference sequence). The CDR3 sequence is CASSPNTDTQYF. The CDR3 DNA is TGCGCCAGCAGCCCGAACACAGATACGCAGTATTTT.

This chain links TRBV28 with TRBJ1-2; tentatively, D is TRBD1 (6 bases). The CDR3 spans 17 residues. V lost 6 bases to trimming and J lost 8 bases, with 28 bases between them. Per germline, CDR1 MDHEN and CDR2 SYDVKM. CDR3 region: CASSSFRGEQGGRGYTF. CDR3 sequence (DNA): TGTGCCAGCAGCTCATTTCGGGGGGAACAGGGTGGGAGAGGCTACACCTTC.

The chain joins TRBV4-2 to TRBJ2-7; D is possibly TRBD1 (6 bases). Germline V gene sequence: CDR1 LGHNA, CDR2 YNFKEQ. Trimming took off 3 bases at V and 0 bases at J, with 9 bases between the two ends. CDR3 length: 14 residues. CDR3 region: CASSQARGSYEQYF. CDR3 DNA sequence: TGTGCCAGCAGCCAGGCCAGGGGCTCCTACGAGCAGTACTTC.

This sequence joins TRBV6-1 and TRBJ2-5; D uncertain. V lost 5 bases, J lost 1 base, and 14 bases lay in between. Germline values: CDR1 MNHNS, CDR2 SASEGT. CDR3 length: 15 amino acids. CDR3: CASSPSSLVQETQYF. The CDR3 nucleotides are TGTGCCAGCAGTCCTTCCTCGCTGGTCCAAGAGACCCAGTACTTC.